The 17 T cell receptor beta chains below come from one sample, sequenced in a study of monozygotic twins with inflammatory bowel disease. TCRdb re-called the 5' RACE reads, yielding one record per CDR3 amino acid sequence without DNA. The sample data list roughly 140,000 distinct CDR3 sequences. The specimen sequenced was blood. Receptor source: a human donor with ulcerative colitis or Crohn's disease, or a healthy co-twin of an affected twin (not recorded which).

The chain employs TRBV5-1 and TRBJ2-7; TCRdb gives TRBD1 as the D gene, but with no DNA this cannot be confirmed. The germline V gene encodes CDR1 SGHRS and CDR2 YFSETQ. The CDR3 runs 16 residues. The CDR3 protein is CASSKLRTGGSYEQYF.

The V call is TRBV3-1, the J call TRBJ2-7. Germline CDR1 reads LGHDT; CDR2 reads YNNKEL (reference sequence). The CDR3 extends over 14 amino acids. The CDR3 spells CASSQEEHLYEQYF.

The genes are TRBV5-1 and TRBJ2-6; TCRdb lists TRBD2, though no DNA is available to test this call. Per the germline V gene, CDR1 is SGHRS and CDR2 is YFSETQ. The CDR3 totals 19 residues. The CDR3 here is CASSLGPSGASSGANVLTF. The full variable domain, with the rest looked up from reference TRBV5-1 and TRBJ2-6, is KAGVTQTPRYLIKTRGQQVTLSCSPISGHRSVSWYQQTPGQGLQFLFEYFSETQRNKGNFPGRFSGRQFSNSRSEMNVSTLELGDSALYLCASSLGPSGASSGANVLTFGAGSRLTVL.

The chain joins TRBV5-1 to TRBJ1-2; the TCRdb D gene call, TRBD1, has no DNA to confirm it. The germline V gene encodes CDR1 SGHRS and CDR2 YFSETQ. The CDR3 is made up of 17 amino acids. CDR3 protein: CASSLAELRGGSYGYTF.

The chain recombines TRBV7-8 with TRBJ1-5; no DNA is available, so the TRBD1 call from TCRdb remains unchecked. The CDR3 is 18 residues long. CDR1 SGHVS and CDR2 FQNEAQ come from the germline V gene. The CDR3 loop is CASSLVPRGKGRNQPQHF. The whole variable domain, remainder taken from reference TRBV7-8 and TRBJ1-5, is GAGVSQSPRYKVAKRGQDVALRCDPISGHVSLFWYQQALGQGPEFLTYFQNEAQLDKSGLPSDRFFAERPEGSVSTLKIQRTQQEDSAVYLCASSLVPRGKGRNQPQHFGDGTRLSIL.

The chain joins TRBV5-1 to TRBJ2-5; there is no DNA to check the TCRdb D call of TRBD1. CDR1 is SGHRS and CDR2 is YFSETQ in the germline V gene. The CDR3 sequence is 15 residues long. CDR3 sequence: CASSPRTGEQETQYF.

The chain uses TRBV7-2 and TRBJ2-1. Per germline, CDR1 SGHTA and CDR2 FQGNSA. The CDR3 has 13 amino acids. CDR3 loop: CASSRSSRNEQFF. The full variable domain, with the rest looked up from reference TRBV7-2 and TRBJ2-1, is GAGVSQSPSNKVTEKGKDVELRCDPISGHTALYWYRQSLGQGLEFLIYFQGNSAPDKSGLPSDRFSAERTGGSVSTLTIQRTQQEDSAVYLCASSRSSRNEQFFGPGTRLTVL.

The chain carries TRBV29-1 and TRBJ2-1; TCRdb reports TRBD1, a call that lacks DNA to check it against. CDR1 is SQVTM and CDR2 is ANQGSEA in the germline V gene. The CDR3 is made up of 15 amino acids. CDR3 protein: CSVAAPGQEYNEQFF.

Measured by frequency, this clonotype is medium-sized. The gene calls are TRBV24-1 and TRBJ1-6; TCRdb outputs TRBD1, but without DNA this stays unchecked. CDR1 and CDR2 (germline): KGHDR, SFDVKD. CDR3 length: 14 residues. CDR3: CATSAGGRNSPLHF.

V gene TRBV5-1 combines with J gene TRBJ2-5. Germline V CDR1 and CDR2: SGHRS, YFSETQ. The CDR3 contains 13 residues. The CDR3 here is CASSLETRETQYF.

The chain joins TRBV9 to TRBJ2-5; TCRdb's D gene call, TRBD1, goes unchecked for lack of DNA. This CDR3 region has 15 residues. In germline, CDR1 is SGDLS, CDR2 YYNGEE. The CDR3 loop is CASSVVGRGDETQYF.

This chain uses TRBV6-1 with TRBJ1-6; TCRdb's D gene call, TRBD1, goes unchecked for lack of DNA. Germline V gene sequence: CDR1 MNHNS, CDR2 SASEGT. The length of the CDR3 is 17 residues. Here the CDR3 reads CASSHPRGRSYNSPLHF.

V gene TRBV20-1 combines with J gene TRBJ2-7; TCRdb proposes TRBD1, but this gene call is untestable without DNA. From germline, CDR1 is DFQATT and CDR2 SNEGSKA (reference sequence). This CDR3 has 15 residues. This chain's CDR3 is CSARDWGRGSEEQYF.

The chain combines TRBV7-2 with TRBJ1-5. The CDR3 runs 13 residues. CDR1 and CDR2 (germline): SGHTA, FQGNSA. CDR3 protein: CASSLRANQPQHF.

CDR3 loop: CASSFISGGPVQETQYF. The chain is built from TRBV5-1 and TRBJ2-5; no DNA is available, so the TRBD2 call from TCRdb remains unchecked. The germline gives CDR1 SGHRS, CDR2 YFSETQ. The CDR3 extends over 17 amino acids. Together with reference TRBV5-1 and TRBJ2-5, the CDR3 gives the full variable domain: KAGVTQTPRYLIKTRGQQVTLSCSPISGHRSVSWYQQTPGQGLQFLFEYFSETQRNKGNFPGRFSGRQFSNSRSEMNVSTLELGDSALYLCASSFISGGPVQETQYFGPGTRLLVL.

The V and J genes are TRBV15 and TRBJ2-3; TCRdb reports TRBD2, a call that lacks DNA to check it against. The CDR3 loop spans 16 amino acids. Germline values: CDR1 LNHNV, CDR2 YYDKDF (reference sequence). This CDR3 reads CATSRAGRYSPDTQYF.

The chain employs TRBV6-2 or TRBV6-3 and TRBJ1-6; with no DNA, the TCRdb D assignment of TRBD1 cannot be verified. In germline, CDR1 is MNHEY, CDR2 SVGEGT. This CDR3 spans 18 amino acids. CDR3 loop: CASSYRDRARARGSPLHF.